One and the same sample provided the 27 T cell receptor beta chains below, sequenced in a study of T cell clones after liver transplantation. TCRdb's copy holds only in-frame clones and misses some; the assay was immunoSEQ multiplex PCR. The sample consists of roughly 100,000 clones, around 84% of them appearing once. Sequencing was performed on CD4+ T cells from blood, taken around 4 years after liver transplant. These receptors were obtained from a human patient who received a liver transplant. The T cells may come from the graft donor.

The rearrangement uses TRBV4-2 and TRBJ1-2; 8 bases are shared with TRBD1. CDR1 is LGHNA and CDR2 is YNFKEQ in the germline V gene. V was pared by 4 bases and J by 8 bases, with 12 bases of the junction left unmatched. This CDR3 spans 15 amino acids. CDR3 region: CASSLVQQGDTGYTF. The CDR3 nucleotides are TGTGCCAGCAGCCTAGTCCAACAGGGGGATACCGGCTACACCTTC.

The V call is TRBV9, the J call TRBJ1-2; TRBD1 agrees at 8 bases. Germline CDR1 SGDLS, CDR2 YYNGEE. This CDR3 is built from 12 residues. J gave up 7 bases and V 3 bases, and 2 bases lay outside the gene matches. The DNA for the CDR3 is TGTGCCAGCAGCGCGACAGGGGTTGGCTACACCTTC. This sequence encodes CASSATGVGYTF.

The sample holds one count of this clone. This chain uses TRBV19 with TRBJ2-1; tentatively, D is TRBD2 (6 bases). The V end lost 6 bases, the J end lost 3 bases, and 24 bases lay between the germline ends. The germline CDR1 and CDR2 sequences are LNHDA and SQIVND (reference sequence). The CDR3 is made up of 18 amino acids. The CDR3 nucleotides are TGTGCCAGTAGCCGTAGCGGAGGTTCCATGACCCTCTACAATGAGCAGTTCTTC. Protein sequence: CASSRSGGSMTLYNEQFF.

The chain links TRBV5-4 to TRBJ1-1; D not certain. The CDR3 totals 13 residues. Germline CDR1 and CDR2: SGHNT and YYREEE (reference sequence). Trimming took off 0 bases at V and 4 bases at J, with 7 bases between the two ends. The CDR3 coding sequence is TGTGCCAGCAGCTTGGGGGTGGGCACTGAAGCTTTCTTT. Residues: CASSLGVGTEAFF. The whole variable domain, remainder taken from reference TRBV5-4 and TRBJ1-1, is ETGVTQSPTHLIKTRGQQVTLRCSSQSGHNTVSWYQQALGQGPQFIFQYYREEENGRGNFPPRFSGLQFPNYSSELNVNALELDDSALYLCASSLGVGTEAFFGQGTRLTVV.

This rearrangement joins TRBV7-2 to TRBJ2-4; TRBD2 might be the D (7 bases). The CDR3 is made up of 15 amino acids. The V end was cut by 3 bases, the J end by 4 bases, with 13 bases between. Looked up from germline, CDR1 is SGHTA and CDR2 is FQGNSA. For the CDR3, the DNA is TGTGCCAGCAGCTTCGGCGGGGGCCTGAAAAACATTCAGTACTTC. It encodes CASSFGGGLKNIQYF.

The chain is built from TRBV5-8 and TRBJ2-7; possibly TRBD1 for D (6 bases). The V and J ends lost 3 bases and 4 bases respectively, with 17 bases between them. The germline gives CDR1 SGHTS, CDR2 YDEGEE. The CDR3 spans 15 residues. The CDR3 region has the DNA TGTGCCAGCAGCTCACGAAGGACAGCGAGTTACGAGCAGTACTTC. The encoded protein is CASSSRRTASYEQYF.

In this sample, this clone turned up once. This rearrangement joins TRBV5-4 to TRBJ1-4; 7 positions agree with TRBD1. After removal of 4 bases from V and 4 bases from J, the junction contained 7 bases not matched to a gene. The CDR3 is 15 residues long. The germline gives CDR1 SGHNT, CDR2 YYREEE (reference sequence). CDR3 sequence: CASSPQQGFNEKLFF. The CDR3 DNA follows: TGTGCCAGCAGCCCCCAACAGGGGTTTAATGAAAAACTGTTTTTT.

V and J are TRBV11-2 and TRBJ1-5; D not resolved. Germline CDR1 and CDR2: SGHAT and FQNNGV. Deletions cut 1 base from V and 5 bases from J, with 15 bases between. The CDR3 is 16 residues long. CDR3 DNA sequence: TGTGCCAGCAGCTTAGCTCCGGAAGGCCGGTATCAGCCCCAGCATTTT. Translated: CASSLAPEGRYQPQHF.

The chain's CDR3 is CASRIGGGLFSTEAFF. The CDR3 nucleotides are TGTGCCAGCCGAATCGGGGGGGGCCTGTTTTCCACTGAAGCTTTCTTT. The chain couples TRBV27 to TRBJ1-1; D is perhaps TRBD1 (6 bases). This CDR3 spans 16 amino acids. The germline CDR1 and CDR2 sequences are MNHEY and SMNVEV (reference sequence). Trimming left V 8 bases short and J 4 bases short, with 23 bases between.

The J gene is TRBJ2-7, the V gene TRBV5-1, with D unresolved. The CDR3 totals 14 residues. Germline values: CDR1 SGHRS, CDR2 YFSETQ. V lost 0 bases to trimming and J lost 2 bases, with 9 bases between them. CDR3 sequence: CASSLDSTTYEQYF. CDR3 DNA: TGCGCCAGCAGCTTGGACAGTACCACCTACGAGCAGTACTTC.

The chain is built from TRBV7-2 and TRBJ1-6, with 8 positions matching TRBD1. This CDR3 spans 15 amino acids. Germline V gene lookup returns CDR1 SGHTA and CDR2 FQGNSA. J lost 11 bases, V lost 0 bases, and 6 bases had no gene match. The CDR3 DNA reads TGTGCCAGCAGCTTAGCTGGACAGGGAATGGCACCCCTCCACTTT. It translates to CASSLAGQGMAPLHF.

This chain connects TRBV11-2 to TRBJ2-5, with 10 bases lining up with TRBD2. The J segment lost 2 bases and the V segment lost 2 bases, leaving 8 bases of the junction unmatched. The CDR3 totals 17 residues. Germline V CDR1 and CDR2: SGHAT, FQNNGV. The CDR3 DNA reads TGTGCCAGCAGCTTATCAGGACTAGCGGCGTTACAAGAGACCCAGTACTTC. This codes for CASSLSGLAALQETQYF.

The chain recombines TRBV7-6 with TRBJ2-1; no definite D call. The CDR3 is made up of 12 amino acids. V was cut by 2 bases and J by 10 bases, with 9 bases left in between. CDR1 is SGHVS and CDR2 is FNYEAQ in the germline V gene. CDR3 in amino acids: CASSLMGHEQFF. Written as DNA, the CDR3 is TGTGCCAGCAGCTTAATGGGTCACGAGCAGTTCTTC.

The V gene is TRBV5-1, the J gene TRBJ1-1; D gene unclear. The CDR3 totals 11 residues. The ends were cut back, 4 bases at V and 6 bases at J, with 7 bases in the middle. Germline loops: CDR1 SGHRS, CDR2 YFSETQ. The CDR3 loop reads CASSIGPEAFF. In DNA form, the CDR3 reads TGCGCCAGCAGCATAGGACCTGAAGCTTTCTTT.

This chain joins TRBV4-3 and TRBJ2-5; a possible D gene is TRBD2 (6 bases). The CDR3 is 15 amino acids. Germline V CDR1 and CDR2: LGHNA, YSLEER. V was trimmed by 0 bases and J by 5 bases, leaving 13 bases between them. CDR3: CASSQEIGGLETQYF. CDR3 sequence (DNA): TGCGCCAGCAGCCAAGAGATAGGAGGGCTGGAGACCCAGTACTTC.

As regards this clone: Other DNA sequences in the sample encode the same CDR3. The chain joins TRBV19 to TRBJ2-7; 9 nucleotides line up with TRBD1. From germline, CDR1 is LNHDA and CDR2 SQIVND (reference sequence). The CDR3 sequence is 13 residues long. The J segment lost 4 bases and the V segment lost 4 bases, leaving 2 bases of the junction unmatched. The CDR3 nucleotides are TGTGCCAGTAGTACGGACAGGGGTTACGAGCAGTACTTC. This encodes CASSTDRGYEQYF.

The chain joins TRBV11-1 to TRBJ2-7; 8 bases align to TRBD2. The CDR3 is made up of 14 amino acids. Trimming took 1 base from V and 6 from J; bases not matched to a gene: 5. CDR1 SGHAT and CDR2 FQDESV come from the germline V gene (reference sequence). CDR3 nucleotides: TGTGCCAGCAGCTTAGATACCCTAGCGGGCGAGCAGTACTTC. Translated: CASSLDTLAGEQYF.

This rearrangement joins TRBV27 to TRBJ2-7, with 13 bases that match TRBD2. This CDR3 is built from 16 residues. Germline CDR1 and CDR2: MNHEY and SMNVEV (reference sequence). The trim removed 6 bases at V and 3 bases at J, leaving 8 bases unmatched. In DNA, the CDR3 is TGTGCCAGCAGACTAGCGGGAGGGCCCGTGGACTACGAGCAGTACTTC. It codes for CASRLAGGPVDYEQYF.

This clone occurred once. The chain combines TRBV7-8 with TRBJ2-3; a weak D match, TRBD1 (8 bases). CDR3 length: 15 residues. Germline assignment: CDR1 SGHVS and CDR2 FQNEAQ. Trimming took off 3 bases at V and 2 bases at J, with 12 bases between the two ends. The CDR3 sequence is CASSLDRDYTDTQYF. CDR3 coding DNA: TGTGCCAGCAGCTTGGACAGGGACTACACAGATACGCAGTATTTT.

The CDR3 region is CASSFGTSTDTQYF. The CDR3 DNA reads TGCGCCAGCAGCTTTGGGACTAGCACAGATACGCAGTATTTT. The chain is built from TRBV5-1 and TRBJ2-3; D perhaps matches TRBD2 (6 bases). This CDR3 is built from 14 residues. Germline V lookup: CDR1 SGHRS, CDR2 YFSETQ. Between the trimmed V and J ends, which lost 2 bases and 0 bases, there was a span of 7 bases.

This clone has only one observation. This rearrangement joins TRBV18 to TRBJ1-5; 7 nucleotides match TRBD1. CDR3 length: 14 amino acids. J lost 4 bases, V lost 1 base, and 1 base had no gene match. Germline CDR1 reads KGHSH; CDR2 reads LQKENI. As DNA, the CDR3 is TGTGCCAGCTCACCACAGGGGGCTAATCAGCCCCAGCATTTT. Protein product: CASSPQGANQPQHF.

A few counts support this clone. The genes are TRBV7-8 and TRBJ1-1; D is unclear. Trimming took off 4 bases at V and 1 base at J, with 10 bases between the two ends. CDR1 and CDR2 (germline): SGHVS, FQNEAQ. The CDR3 is made up of 14 amino acids. The CDR3 nucleotides read TGTGCCAGCAGCTATCTTTGGAAGAACACTGAAGCTTTCTTT. Residues: CASSYLWKNTEAFF.

This chain uses TRBV14 with TRBJ1-1, with D hard to call. The CDR3 consists of 15 residues. The V and J ends lost 4 bases and 0 bases respectively, with 12 bases between them. Per the germline V gene, CDR1 is SGHDN and CDR2 is FVKESK. CDR3 amino acids: CASSLRTPLNTEAFF. The CDR3, as DNA: TGTGCCAGCAGCCTACGGACCCCCTTGAACACTGAAGCTTTCTTT.

This sequence joins TRBV2 and TRBJ1-3; the D gene is possibly TRBD1 (5 bases). The V end lost 2 bases, the J end lost 0 bases, and 20 bases lay between the germline ends. CDR1 and CDR2 from the germline V gene are SNHLY and FYNNEI. The CDR3 is 19 amino acids. The CDR3 DNA reads TGTGCCAGCAGTGAAAGGGGCAGGCGCACCTCCCTCTCTGGAAACACCATATATTTT. Translation: CASSERGRRTSLSGNTIYF.

The chain is built from TRBV4-1 and TRBJ2-2, with 7 bases identical to TRBD1. This CDR3 is 18 amino acids long. Per the germline V gene, CDR1 is MGHRA and CDR2 is YSYEKL. V was pared by 4 bases and J by 0 bases, with 11 bases of the junction left unmatched. The CDR3 here is CASSPRDSKYANTGELFF. The CDR3 DNA reads as TGCGCCAGCAGCCCCAGGGACAGTAAGTACGCGAACACCGGGGAGCTGTTTTTT.

The table lists this clone with a few counts. The chain employs TRBV2 and TRBJ1-6; D not certain. CDR3 length: 16 residues. V lost 3 bases, J lost 5 bases, and 14 bases lay in between. Germline V CDR1 and CDR2: SNHLY, FYNNEI. CDR3 in amino acids: CASSEEEPHNNSPLHF. In DNA form, the CDR3 reads TGTGCCAGCAGTGAGGAGGAGCCCCATAATAATTCACCCCTCCACTTT.

This chain joins TRBV28 and TRBJ2-7, with unresolved D. Deletions cut 8 bases from V and 6 bases from J, with 11 bases between. CDR1 and CDR2 from the germline V gene are MDHEN and SYDVKM. The CDR3 is 11 amino acids. The chain's CDR3 is CASLKYGEQYF. The DNA of the CDR3 is TGTGCCAGCCTCAAATACGGCGAGCAGTACTTC.